The 29 T cell receptor beta chains in this list originate from one sample, sequenced in a study of identical twins. MiXCR was run by TCRdb on the 5' RACE reads, yielding one entry per CDR3 protein. Counted here are about 690,000 distinct CDR3 sequences, 5.5% to 6.5% occurring once; the ten biggest clones make up about 1.8%. The sample taken for sequencing was naive T cells sorted from blood. These receptors came from a man between 18 and 35 years old in good health.

The V gene is TRBV12-3 or TRBV12-4, the J gene TRBJ2-1; D uncertain. This CDR3 spans 14 amino acids. V was cut by 4 bases and J by 6 bases, with 13 bases left in between. The CDR3 DNA is TGTGCCAGCAGTTCTCTGGGTGAAGTCAATGAGCAGTTCTTC. Encoded protein: CASSSLGEVNEQFF.

This clonotype has a count of ten or more. This chain joins TRBV20-1 and TRBJ2-3, with 12 bases aligning to TRBD2. In germline, CDR1 is DFQATT, CDR2 SNEGSKA (reference sequence). This CDR3 is built from 13 residues. DNA for the CDR3: TGCACCGGACTAGCGGGAAGCACAGATACGCAGTATTTT. Amino acids: CTGLAGSTDTQYF.

The V and J genes are TRBV2 and TRBJ2-7, with D possibly TRBD1 on 6 matching bases. With 4 bases removed from V and 1 base from J, the gap between germline ends came to 11 bases. CDR1 and CDR2 (germline): SNHLY, FYNNEI. The CDR3 runs 14 residues. The CDR3 coding sequence is TGTGCCAGCAGTGGATGGGGGCATTCCTACGAGCAGTACGTC. As protein: CASSGWGHSYEQYV.

This clonotype was counted between two and nine times. The chain links TRBV18 to TRBJ2-7; D unclear. The germline CDR1 and CDR2 sequences are KGHSH and LQKENI. This CDR3 is built from 13 residues. The V and J ends lost 5 bases and 2 bases respectively, with 10 bases between them. The CDR3 protein is CASSSSEPYEQYF. CDR3 sequence (DNA): TGTGCCAGCTCATCAAGCGAACCCTACGAGCAGTACTTC.

V is TRBV4-2 and J is TRBJ2-1, with 8 bases matching TRBD2. The CDR3 runs 15 residues. CDR1 and CDR2 from the germline V gene are LGHNA and YNFKEQ. Losses at the gene ends were 2 bases for V and 5 bases for J; bases not matched to a gene: 5. The CDR3: CASSQLSGSDNEQFF. For the CDR3, the DNA is TGTGCCAGCAGCCAACTCAGCGGGAGCGACAATGAGCAGTTCTTC.

Ten or more counts support this clonotype. The chain couples TRBV10-3 to TRBJ2-1; 7 nucleotides align to TRBD2. The V gene end was trimmed by 7 bases and the J gene end by 4 bases; junction bases not matched to a gene: 7. Germline-derived CDR1 and CDR2 are ENHRY and SYGVKD. This CDR3 comprises 14 residues. The CDR3 spells CAITEGGPYNEQFF. CDR3 DNA sequence: TGTGCCATCACGGAGGGAGGGCCTTACAATGAGCAGTTCTTC.

This clonotype was seen at least ten times. The genes are TRBV6-2 or TRBV6-3 and TRBJ2-3; D is possibly TRBD2 (5 bases). This CDR3 region has 18 residues. The V end was cut by 2 bases, the J end by 0 bases, with 18 bases between. Germline CDR1 reads MNHEY; CDR2 reads SVGEGT. The CDR3 nucleotides are TGTGCCAGCAGTTACGCGGAGGAGCCTGATGGAAGCACAGATACGCAGTATTTT. Residues: CASSYAEEPDGSTDTQYF.

This clonotype was observed many times. V and J are TRBV6-1 and TRBJ2-4; D tentatively reads TRBD1 or TRBD2 (6 bases each). This CDR3 contains 14 residues. Germline V gives CDR1 MNHNS, CDR2 SASEGT. Trimming took 6 bases from V and 1 from J, leaving 10 bases between them. This chain's CDR3 is CASRPGGAKNIQYF. As DNA, the CDR3 is TGTGCCAGCAGACCCGGGGGCGCCAAAAACATTCAGTACTTC.

This clonotype was recorded many times. CDR3 loop: CSVSRSYNEQFF. Here the CDR3 DNA reads TGCAGCGTTAGCCGTTCCTACAATGAGCAGTTCTTC. V and J are TRBV29-1 and TRBJ2-1; D uncertain. Germline V gene data show CDR1 as SQVTM and CDR2 as ANQGSEA. Trimming left V 5 bases short and J 1 base short, with 6 bases between. The CDR3 length is 12 residues.

This clonotype came up a few times. This chain uses TRBV11-2 with TRBJ2-1; D is unresolved. The V and J ends lost 0 bases and 5 bases respectively, with 11 bases between them. The CDR3 totals 15 residues. CDR1 and CDR2 (germline): SGHAT, FQNNGV. The DNA for the CDR3 is TGTGCCAGCAGCTTAGATCGGCTAGTCCACAATGAGCAGTTCTTC. Translated, it gives CASSLDRLVHNEQFF.

This clonotype was seen a handful of times. This chain links TRBV6-1 with TRBJ1-5; possibly TRBD1 for D (5 bases). Germline lookup yields CDR1 MNHNS and CDR2 SASEGT. The CDR3 contains 15 residues. V was trimmed by 5 bases and J by 0 bases, leaving 11 bases between them. The CDR3 DNA sequence: TGTGCCAGCAGTATCCGACAGAATAGCAATCAGCCCCAGCATTTT. As protein: CASSIRQNSNQPQHF.

This chain connects TRBV25-1 to TRBJ1-6, with a weak D call TRBD1 (5 bases). The CDR3 runs to 15 residues. V was shortened by 4 bases and J by 7 bases, with 14 bases between the two germline ends. CDR1 MGHDK and CDR2 SYGVNS come from the germline V gene. The CDR3 DNA is TGTGCCAGCAGTGCCTGGGACGGAGAGAATTCACCCCTCCACTTT. It yields the protein CASSAWDGENSPLHF.

This clonotype was detected ten times or more. The rearrangement uses TRBV29-1 and TRBJ2-1, with D possibly TRBD2 on 6 matching bases. CDR1 is SQVTM and CDR2 is ANQGSEA in the germline V gene. Trimming pared 6 bases from V and 0 bases from J, leaving 9 bases between. The CDR3 is made up of 13 amino acids. The CDR3 coding sequence is TGCAGCGTCCCCGGGAGCTCCTACAATGAGCAGTTCTTC. This translates into CSVPGSSYNEQFF.

This clonotype was counted between two and nine times. The rearrangement links TRBV11-2 to TRBJ2-2, with 8 bases aligning to TRBD1. The CDR3 loop spans 19 amino acids. With 5 bases clipped from V and 4 bases from J, the junction kept 18 bases outside the gene matches. The germline CDR1 and CDR2 sequences are SGHAT and FQNNGV. The CDR3 loop reads CASSIGRGRSAWGTGELFF. CDR3 DNA sequence: TGTGCCAGCAGCATCGGCAGGGGGCGGTCCGCTTGGGGCACCGGGGAGCTGTTTTTT.

This clonotype was counted between two and nine times. The J gene is TRBJ2-1, the V gene TRBV19, with D perhaps TRBD1 or TRBD2 (5 bases each). Between the trimmed V and J ends, which lost 7 bases and 8 bases, there was a span of 9 bases. CDR3 length: 11 residues. Germline loops: CDR1 LNHDA, CDR2 SQIVND (reference sequence). In DNA, the CDR3 is TGTGCCAGTACCGGGACCTATGAGCAGTTCTTC. Protein sequence: CASTGTYEQFF.

This clonotype was recorded many times. The V gene is TRBV12-3 or TRBV12-4, the J gene TRBJ2-6; D possibly corresponds to TRBD1 (5 bases). The CDR3 sequence is 18 residues long. The V end lost 3 bases, the J end lost 3 bases, and 18 bases lay between the germline ends. The CDR3 coding sequence is TGTGCCAGCAGTTTTGGGGCCAGGTTCCTCGTTGGGGCCAACGTCCTGACTTTC. Translation: CASSFGARFLVGANVLTF.

This clonotype was seen a handful of times. The rearrangement joins TRBV18 to TRBJ2-1; possibly TRBD1 for D (6 bases). Germline V gene lookup returns CDR1 KGHSH and CDR2 LQKENI. The ends were cut back, 2 bases at V and 7 bases at J, with 12 bases in the middle. The CDR3 covers 14 residues. CDR3 loop: CASSPIRGVNEQFF. Here the CDR3 DNA reads TGTGCCAGCTCACCAATCAGGGGAGTTAATGAGCAGTTCTTC.

This clonotype was detected many times. J is TRBJ2-1 and V is TRBV29-1; D is possibly TRBD2 (6 bases). The V end lost 2 bases, the J end lost 4 bases, and 12 bases lay between the germline ends. Per the germline V gene, CDR1 is SQVTM and CDR2 is ANQGSEA. The CDR3 runs to 14 residues. The chain's CDR3 is CSVEHGTPYNEQFF. CDR3 nucleotides: TGCAGCGTTGAACACGGGACTCCATACAATGAGCAGTTCTTC.

The table lists this clonotype with many counts. CDR3 DNA sequence: TGTGCCAGCAGTTTATGGCCAAAAGTGGCGGGGGCTTACAATGAGCAGTTCTTC. Residues: CASSLWPKVAGAYNEQFF. V and J are TRBV28 and TRBJ2-1, with D possibly matching TRBD2 (7 bases). V gave up 0 bases and J gave up 4 bases, with 19 bases separating them. Per germline, CDR1 MDHEN and CDR2 SYDVKM. The CDR3 runs 18 residues. The full variable domain, its missing parts supplied by reference TRBV28 and TRBJ2-1, is DVKVTQSSRYLVKRTGEKVFLECVQDMDHENMFWYRQDPGLGLRLIYFSYDVKMKEKGDIPEGYSVSREKKERFSLILESASTNQTSMYLCASSLWPKVAGAYNEQFFGPGTRLTVL.

This clonotype was seen a handful of times. This chain connects TRBV4-1 to TRBJ2-1; D tentatively reads TRBD1 or TRBD2 (6 bases each). Germline CDR1 reads MGHRA; CDR2 reads YSYEKL. This CDR3 comprises 15 residues. Trimming removed 1 base at V and 6 bases at J, with 13 bases between. The CDR3 loop reads CASSQAIGGPNEQFF. The CDR3, as DNA: TGCGCCAGCAGCCAAGCCATTGGGGGGCCCAATGAGCAGTTCTTC.

In this sample, this clonotype turned up a few times. The V and J genes are TRBV3-1 and TRBJ1-2; a possible D gene is TRBD1 (5 bases). This CDR3 comprises 12 residues. CDR1 LGHDT and CDR2 YNNKEL come from the germline V gene (reference sequence). Trimming stripped 3 bases from V and 5 bases from J, with 7 bases between. The CDR3 DNA follows: TGTGCCAGCAGCCAGGGACTTTATGGCTACACCTTC. This translates into CASSQGLYGYTF.

This clonotype was detected many times. V and J are TRBV29-1 and TRBJ2-3, with D perhaps assigned TRBD1 or TRBD2 (5 bases each). CDR3 length: 15 amino acids. V was shortened by 3 bases and J by 0 bases, with 13 bases between the two germline ends. Germline V gene lookup returns CDR1 SQVTM and CDR2 ANQGSEA. The CDR3 nucleotides read TGCAGCGTTGATGACAGACGGACTAGCACAGATACGCAGTATTTT. Translating gives CSVDDRRTSTDTQYF.

This clonotype showed up many times. The V call is TRBV5-1, the J call TRBJ2-5, with D perhaps matching TRBD1 (5 bases). There are 13 residues in the CDR3. The V gene's germline CDR1 is SGHRS and CDR2 YFSETQ. Trimming stripped 8 bases from V and 1 base from J, with 12 bases between. The CDR3, as DNA: TGCGCCAGGCCACAGGTGCTCCAAGAGACCCAGTACTTC. Its protein product is CARPQVLQETQYF.

This clonotype was seen only a few times. This chain uses TRBV20-1 with TRBJ2-7; D remains unclear. The V gene lost 1 base and the J gene lost 5 bases, with 12 bases spanning the gap. The CDR3 is 13 amino acids. Germline assignment: CDR1 DFQATT and CDR2 SNEGSKA (reference sequence). The CDR3 reads CSARGGEWHEQYF. The DNA of the CDR3 is TGCAGTGCTAGAGGAGGCGAGTGGCACGAGCAGTACTTC.

Many counts were recorded for this clonotype. J is TRBJ2-5 and V is TRBV10-3; D is undetermined. Between the trimmed V and J ends, which lost 0 bases and 5 bases, there was a span of 10 bases. The length of the CDR3 is 14 residues. CDR1 is ENHRY and CDR2 is SYGVKD in the germline V gene. CDR3: CAISESRLGETQYF. The CDR3 DNA sequence: TGTGCCATCAGTGAGTCGAGACTGGGGGAGACCCAGTACTTC.

This clonotype has more than one count but fewer than ten. CDR3 loop: CASSSTRDRGHVGYTF. CDR3 nucleotides: TGCGCCAGCAGCTCTACCCGAGACAGGGGGCACGTTGGCTACACCTTC. The chain employs TRBV5-1 and TRBJ1-2; 10 bases fit TRBD1. With 3 bases clipped from V and 7 bases from J, the junction kept 12 bases outside the gene matches. The germline V gene has CDR1 SGHRS and CDR2 YFSETQ. The CDR3 has 16 amino acids.

The genes are TRBV3-1 and TRBJ2-5; the match to TRBD1 covers 8 bases. The CDR3 totals 14 residues. Germline V gene sequence: CDR1 LGHDT, CDR2 YNNKEL (reference sequence). The V and J ends lost 4 bases and 9 bases, in that order; junction bases with no gene match: 10. As DNA, the CDR3 is TGTGCCAGCAGCCCAGGGACAGGAGGAAGGGCCCAGTACTTC. It is translated as CASSPGTGGRAQYF.

This clonotype has a count of ten or more. The V gene is TRBV27, the J gene TRBJ1-1; perhaps TRBD1 as D (6 bases). Looked up from germline, CDR1 is MNHEY and CDR2 is SMNVEV (reference sequence). V was pared by 4 bases and J by 6 bases, with 15 bases between. The CDR3 is 14 amino acids. For the CDR3, the DNA is TGTGCCAGCAGTTCCCTGGGGGGCTTGGCTGAAGCTTTCTTT. It specifies CASSSLGGLAEAFF.

Comment on this clonotype: The junction differs from germline at one of its ends, possibly a read error. The chain employs TRBV6-1 and TRBJ2-7; 10 bases align to TRBD2. CDR1 and CDR2 from the germline V gene are MNHNS and SASEGT. The CDR3 has 16 residues. The CDR3 reads CSSRGVSGRASYEQYF. The CDR3 coding sequence is TGCTCCTCCCGCGGGGTCAGCGGGAGGGCCTCCTACGAGCAGTACTTC.